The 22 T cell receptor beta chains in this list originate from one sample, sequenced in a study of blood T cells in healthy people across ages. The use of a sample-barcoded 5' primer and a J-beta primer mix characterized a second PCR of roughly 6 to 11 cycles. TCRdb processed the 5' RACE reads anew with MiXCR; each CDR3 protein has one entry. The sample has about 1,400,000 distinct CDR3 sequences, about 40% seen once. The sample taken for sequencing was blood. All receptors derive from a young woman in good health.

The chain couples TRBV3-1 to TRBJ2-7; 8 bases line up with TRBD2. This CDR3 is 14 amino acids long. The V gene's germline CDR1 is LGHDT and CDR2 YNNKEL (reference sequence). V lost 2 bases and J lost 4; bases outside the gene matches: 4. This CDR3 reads CASSQTSGGYEQYF. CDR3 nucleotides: TGTGCCAGCAGCCAAACTAGCGGAGGTTACGAGCAGTACTTC.

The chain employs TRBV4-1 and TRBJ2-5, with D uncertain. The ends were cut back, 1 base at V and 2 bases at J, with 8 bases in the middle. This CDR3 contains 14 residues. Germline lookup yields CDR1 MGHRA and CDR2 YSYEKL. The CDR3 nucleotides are TGCGCCAGCAGCCAAGCTAGTTCTCAAGAGACCCAGTACTTC. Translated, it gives CASSQASSQETQYF.

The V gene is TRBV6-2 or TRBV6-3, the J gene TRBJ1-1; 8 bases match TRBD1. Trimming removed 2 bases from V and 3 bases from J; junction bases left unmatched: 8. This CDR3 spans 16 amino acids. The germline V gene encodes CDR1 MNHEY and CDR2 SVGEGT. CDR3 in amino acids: CASSYQSTGEDTEAFF. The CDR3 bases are TGTGCCAGCAGTTACCAATCGACAGGGGAGGACACTGAAGCTTTCTTT.

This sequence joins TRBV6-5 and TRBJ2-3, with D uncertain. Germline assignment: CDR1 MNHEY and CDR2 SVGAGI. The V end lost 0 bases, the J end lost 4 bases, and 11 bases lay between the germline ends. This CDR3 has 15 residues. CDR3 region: CASSYSGSKADTQYF. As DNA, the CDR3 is TGTGCCAGCAGTTACTCGGGGTCCAAGGCAGATACGCAGTATTTT.

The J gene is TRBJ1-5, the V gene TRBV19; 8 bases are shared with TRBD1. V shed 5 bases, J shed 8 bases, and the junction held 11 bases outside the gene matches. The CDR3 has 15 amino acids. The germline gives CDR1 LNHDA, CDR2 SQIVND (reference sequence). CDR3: CASSRQTGAWEPQHF. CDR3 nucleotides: TGTGCCAGTAGTCGTCAGACAGGGGCGTGGGAGCCCCAGCATTTT. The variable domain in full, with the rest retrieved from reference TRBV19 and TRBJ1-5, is DGGITQSPKYLFRKEGQNVTLSCEQNLNHDAMYWYRQDPGQGLRLIYYSQIVNDFQKGDIAEGYSVSREKKESFPLTVTSAQKNPTAFYLCASSRQTGAWEPQHFGDGTRLSIL.

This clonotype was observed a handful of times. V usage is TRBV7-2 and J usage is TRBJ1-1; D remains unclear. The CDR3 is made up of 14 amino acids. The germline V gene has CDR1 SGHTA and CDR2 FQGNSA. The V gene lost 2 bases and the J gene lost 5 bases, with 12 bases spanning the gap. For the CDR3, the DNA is TGTGCCAGCAGCTTACAAAGTGTCGGGACTGAAGCTTTCTTT. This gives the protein CASSLQSVGTEAFF. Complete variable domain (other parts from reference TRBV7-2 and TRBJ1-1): GAGVSQSPSNKVTEKGKDVELRCDPISGHTALYWYRQSLGQGLEFLIYFQGNSAPDKSGLPSDRFSAERTGGSVSTLTIQRTQQEDSAVYLCASSLQSVGTEAFFGQGTRLTVV.

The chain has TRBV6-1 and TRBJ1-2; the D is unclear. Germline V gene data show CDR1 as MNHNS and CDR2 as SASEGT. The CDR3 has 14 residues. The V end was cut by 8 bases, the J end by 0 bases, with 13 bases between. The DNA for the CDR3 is TGTGCCAGCGAGGGAGGCGCATCTAACTATGGCTACACCTTC. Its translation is CASEGGASNYGYTF.

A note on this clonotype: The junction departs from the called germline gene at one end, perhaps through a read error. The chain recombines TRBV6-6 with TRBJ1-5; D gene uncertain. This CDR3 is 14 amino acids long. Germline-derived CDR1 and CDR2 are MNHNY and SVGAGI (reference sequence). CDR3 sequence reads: CASSYSYSNRPQHF. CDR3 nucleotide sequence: TGTGCCAGCAGTTACTCTTATAGCAATCGGCCCCAGCATTTT.

CDR3 in amino acids: CAVGPGRGTEAFF. CDR3 sequence (DNA): TGTGCCGTAGGGCCAGGGCGGGGCACTGAAGCTTTCTTT. The rearrangement joins TRBV12-3 or TRBV12-4 to TRBJ1-1, with D tentatively TRBD1 (5 bases). The CDR3 consists of 13 residues. Trimming shortened V by 11 bases and J by 4 bases, and 17 bases separated the two germline ends.

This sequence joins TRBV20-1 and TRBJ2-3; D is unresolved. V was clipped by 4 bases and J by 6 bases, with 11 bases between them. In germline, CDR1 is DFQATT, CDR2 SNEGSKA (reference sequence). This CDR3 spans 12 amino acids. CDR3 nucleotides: TGCAGTGCTAACCCCCCATCTGATACGCAGTATTTT. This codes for CSANPPSDTQYF.

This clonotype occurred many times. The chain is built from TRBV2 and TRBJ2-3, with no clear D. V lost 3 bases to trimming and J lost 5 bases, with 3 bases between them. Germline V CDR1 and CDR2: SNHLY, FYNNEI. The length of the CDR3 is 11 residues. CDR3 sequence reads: CASSERDTQYF. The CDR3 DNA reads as TGTGCCAGCAGTGAGAGAGATACGCAGTATTTT.

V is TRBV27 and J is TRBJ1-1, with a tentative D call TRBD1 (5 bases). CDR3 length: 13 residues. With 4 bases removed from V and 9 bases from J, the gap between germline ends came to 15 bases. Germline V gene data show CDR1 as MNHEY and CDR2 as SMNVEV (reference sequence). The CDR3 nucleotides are TGTGCCAGCAGTTCCCACGGGGGGGTCCAAGCTTTCTTT. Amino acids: CASSSHGGVQAFF.

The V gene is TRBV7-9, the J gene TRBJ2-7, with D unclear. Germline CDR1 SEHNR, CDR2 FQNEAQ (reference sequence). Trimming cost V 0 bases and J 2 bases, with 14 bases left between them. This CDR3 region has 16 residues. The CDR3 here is CASSLARENPTYEQYF. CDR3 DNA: TGTGCCAGCAGCTTAGCTCGCGAGAATCCCACCTACGAGCAGTACTTC.

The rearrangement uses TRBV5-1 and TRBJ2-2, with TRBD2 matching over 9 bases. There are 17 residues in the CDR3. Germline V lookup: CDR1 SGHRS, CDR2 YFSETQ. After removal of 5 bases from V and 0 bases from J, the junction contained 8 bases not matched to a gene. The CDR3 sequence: CASSFRTSAANTGELFF. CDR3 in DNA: TGCGCCAGCAGTTTTCGGACTAGCGCCGCGAACACCGGGGAGCTGTTTTTT.

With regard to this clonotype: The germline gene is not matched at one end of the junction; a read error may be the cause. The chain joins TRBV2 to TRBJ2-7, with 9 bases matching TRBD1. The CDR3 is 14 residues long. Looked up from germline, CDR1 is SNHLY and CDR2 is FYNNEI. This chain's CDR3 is CASSYGTGSSEQYF. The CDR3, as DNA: TGTGCCAGCAGCTACGGGACAGGGTCCTCCGAGCAGTACTTC.

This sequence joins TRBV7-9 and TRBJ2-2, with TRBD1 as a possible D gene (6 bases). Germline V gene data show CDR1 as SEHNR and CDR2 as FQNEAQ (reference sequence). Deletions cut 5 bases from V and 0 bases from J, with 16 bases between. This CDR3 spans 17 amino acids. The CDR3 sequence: CASSPRLDSPNTGELFF. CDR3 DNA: TGTGCCAGCAGCCCCCGATTGGACAGCCCGAACACCGGGGAGCTGTTTTTT.

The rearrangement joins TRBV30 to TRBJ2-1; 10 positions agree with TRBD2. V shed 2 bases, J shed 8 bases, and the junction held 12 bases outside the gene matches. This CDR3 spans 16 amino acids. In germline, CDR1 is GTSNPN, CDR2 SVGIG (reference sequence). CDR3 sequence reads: CAWSRQPSGSLDEQFF. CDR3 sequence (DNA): TGTGCCTGGAGTAGGCAGCCTAGCGGGAGTCTCGATGAGCAGTTCTTC.

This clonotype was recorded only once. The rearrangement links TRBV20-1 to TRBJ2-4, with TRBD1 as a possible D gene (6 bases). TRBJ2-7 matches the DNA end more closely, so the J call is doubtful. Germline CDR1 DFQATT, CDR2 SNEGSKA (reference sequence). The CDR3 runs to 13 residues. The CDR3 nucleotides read TGCAGTGCCCTGCAGGGGCGAACTAACGAGCAGTACTTC. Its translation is CSALQGRTNEQYF.

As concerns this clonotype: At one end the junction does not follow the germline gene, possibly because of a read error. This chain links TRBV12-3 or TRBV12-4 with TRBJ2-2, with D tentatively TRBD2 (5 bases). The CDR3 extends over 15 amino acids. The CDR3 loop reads CAGSPDYAGTGELFF. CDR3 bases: TGTGCCGGCAGCCCCGACTACGCGGGCACCGGGGAGCTGTTTTTT.

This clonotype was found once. CDR3 loop: CASSLGTAGPYEQYF. The CDR3 coding sequence is TGTGCCAGCAGCTTAGGGACGGCCGGGCCCTACGAGCAGTACTTC. The chain carries TRBV11-2 and TRBJ2-7; D unclear. V lost 1 base and J 2 bases, leaving 12 bases between the germline ends. The CDR3 sequence is 15 residues long. CDR1 is SGHAT, CDR2 FQNNGV, per germline.

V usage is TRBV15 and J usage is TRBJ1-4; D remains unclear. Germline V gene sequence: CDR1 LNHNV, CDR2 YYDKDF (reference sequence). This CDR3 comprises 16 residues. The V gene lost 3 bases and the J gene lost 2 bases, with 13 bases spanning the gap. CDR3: CATSRRRGTTNEKLFF. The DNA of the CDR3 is TGTGCCACCAGCAGGCGCCGGGGAACTACTAATGAAAAACTGTTTTTT.

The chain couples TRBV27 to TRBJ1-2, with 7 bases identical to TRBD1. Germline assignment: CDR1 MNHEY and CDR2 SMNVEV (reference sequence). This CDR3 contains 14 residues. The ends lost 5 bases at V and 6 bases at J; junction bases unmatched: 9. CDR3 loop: CASSRQQQGHGYTF. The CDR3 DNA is TGTGCCAGCAGTCGTCAACAACAGGGGCATGGCTACACCTTC.